This TCR beta chain stems from a study of a mutant IDH1 vaccine in newly diagnosed glioma. Background on the study: It was radiotherapy, temozolomide, or both that patients received previously, with most receiving both.

Assay: immunoSEQ multiplex PCR; the TCRdb copy retains only in-frame clones and omits some. The sample contains tens of thousands of clones, approximately 85% of which appear only once. Study-wide results and limits: Changes to the top peripheral T cell clonotypes appeared unrelated to pseudoprogression.

Details on this clone: The antigen is unknown.

Noted time point: baseline, week 1 (first vaccination visit). Treatment meaning: pre-vaccination baseline after standard-of-care therapy. The V gene's germline CDR1 is MNHEY and CDR2 SVGAGI. The CDR3 loop spans 13 amino acids. V lost 4 bases and J 3 bases, leaving 9 bases between the germline ends. The receptor was derived from a man aged 50-60 years with glioma. The starting material was PBMCs, obtained from a glioma patient treated with radiotherapy, temozolomide or both. The chain recombines TRBV6-5 with TRBJ1-1, with a possible D match to TRBD1 (6 bases). The CDR3 reads CASSWRGDTEAFF. In nucleotides, the CDR3 is TGTGCCAGCAGTTGGAGGGGGGACACTGAAGCTTTCTTT.